The clone carrying this TCR beta chain has only one observation. Documented time point: blood 2 weeks post-SBRT. Treatment reported: 15 Gy SBRT to primary tumor, nephrectomy 4 weeks later. Sequencing used immunoSEQ multiplex PCR; TCRdb keeps in-frame clones, though not all of them. The sample has 120,000 or so clones; roughly 91% are singletons. These data come from a study of radiation and T cells in renal cell carcinoma. The input for sequencing was blood, taken from a patient whose treatment included radiotherapy and nephrectomy. The clonotype was recovered from a woman between 70 and 85 years old with renal cell carcinoma.

The CDR3, as DNA: TGTGCCAGCAGTTCCCGACCGATGAACACTGAAGCTTTCTTT. Translated: CASSSRPMNTEAFF. The V call is TRBV5-4, the J call TRBJ1-1; no definite D call. The CDR3 is made up of 14 amino acids. The germline V and J ends were trimmed by 5 bases and 0 bases, with 11 bases remaining between them. Looked up from germline, CDR1 is SGHNT and CDR2 is YYREEE (reference sequence).